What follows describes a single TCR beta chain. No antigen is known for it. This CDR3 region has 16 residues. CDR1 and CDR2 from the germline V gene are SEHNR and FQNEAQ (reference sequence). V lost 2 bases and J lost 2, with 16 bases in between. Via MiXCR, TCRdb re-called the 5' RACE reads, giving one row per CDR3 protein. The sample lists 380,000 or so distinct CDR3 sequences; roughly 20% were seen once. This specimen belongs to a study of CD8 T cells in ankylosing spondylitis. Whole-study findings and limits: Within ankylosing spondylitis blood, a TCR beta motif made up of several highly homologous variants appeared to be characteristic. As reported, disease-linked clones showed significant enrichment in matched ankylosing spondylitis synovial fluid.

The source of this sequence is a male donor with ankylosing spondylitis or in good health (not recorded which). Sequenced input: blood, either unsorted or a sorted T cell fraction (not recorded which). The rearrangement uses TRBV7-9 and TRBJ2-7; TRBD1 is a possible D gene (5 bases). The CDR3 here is CASSLSEGVSTYEQYF. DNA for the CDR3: TGTGCCAGCAGCTTATCAGAAGGGGTTTCAACCTACGAGCAGTACTTC.